Sequencing of this TCR beta chain was carried out in a study of blood T cell repertoires in COVID-19. The CDR3 is made up of 14 amino acids. Germline trimming cut 0 bases from V and 4 bases from J; bases unmatched to any gene: 3. Germline V lookup: CDR1 SGHRS, CDR2 YFSETQ. Generated by immunoSEQ multiplex PCR, the TCRdb table keeps only in-frame clones and is missing some. The sample lists roughly 78,000 clones; approximately 90% were seen once. This sequence joins TRBV5-1 and TRBJ1-1; 7 bases match TRBD1. Sequencing used peripheral blood. This sequence originates from a man between 60 and 70 years old with acute or convalescent COVID-19. CDR3 protein: CASSLEGQATEAFF. As DNA, the CDR3 is TGCGCCAGCAGCTTGGAAGGACAGGCCACTGAAGCTTTCTTT.